This TCR beta chain was captured in a study of cytomegalovirus exposure and HLA in healthy donors. Germline-derived CDR1 and CDR2 are SGDLS and YYNGEE. V was pared by 3 bases and J by 4 bases, with 5 bases of the junction left unmatched. CDR3 length: 15 amino acids. There are a few counts of this clone. The antigen is undetermined. General study results and limits: Later findings reportedly placed an Asian-associated ancestry cluster below the approximately 650-donor mean for N-insertions.

60 Vbeta and 13 Jbeta primers were used in PCR. Measured with immunoSEQ multiplex PCR; TCRdb has only the in-frame clones, and not every one. The sample records roughly 100,000 clones, around four fifths being singletons. The J gene is TRBJ2-2, the V gene TRBV9, with 8 nucleotides matching TRBD1. The TCR was taken from a man aged 40-49 years in good health and CMV-seronegative. Sequencing input: PBMCs. CDR3 sequence: CASSAGTGATGELFF. CDR3 DNA sequence: TGTGCCAGCAGCGCTGGGACAGGAGCCACCGGGGAGCTGTTTTTT.